This T cell receptor beta chain comes out of a study of blood T cells in healthy people across ages. A J-beta primer mix and a sample-barcoded 5' primer were used in a second PCR of roughly 6 to 11 cycles. TCRdb re-derived calls from the 5' RACE reads in MiXCR, one entry per CDR3 protein. The sample lists some 760,000 distinct CDR3 sequences, approximately 25% seen once, with around 3.6% in the top ten. General study points: Naive and antigen-experienced cells were not separated, limiting conclusive comparison.

On this clonotype: Its matching antigen is unknown.

These same data were also listed under a study on T cells of mothers and their children. As reported in that work: In this cohort, donors were three healthy Caucasian mothers plus their six children.

The sequencing sample was made of blood. This sequence originates from a boy younger than 18 in good health.

CDR3 loop: CASSLPGQGHQPQHF. The CDR3 bases are TGTGCCAGCAGTTTACCTGGGCAGGGCCATCAGCCCCAGCATTTT. The chain has TRBV12-3 or TRBV12-4 and TRBJ1-5, with D possibly matching TRBD1 (5 bases). The CDR3 contains 15 residues. V shed 2 bases and J shed 5 bases, with 13 bases lying between them.